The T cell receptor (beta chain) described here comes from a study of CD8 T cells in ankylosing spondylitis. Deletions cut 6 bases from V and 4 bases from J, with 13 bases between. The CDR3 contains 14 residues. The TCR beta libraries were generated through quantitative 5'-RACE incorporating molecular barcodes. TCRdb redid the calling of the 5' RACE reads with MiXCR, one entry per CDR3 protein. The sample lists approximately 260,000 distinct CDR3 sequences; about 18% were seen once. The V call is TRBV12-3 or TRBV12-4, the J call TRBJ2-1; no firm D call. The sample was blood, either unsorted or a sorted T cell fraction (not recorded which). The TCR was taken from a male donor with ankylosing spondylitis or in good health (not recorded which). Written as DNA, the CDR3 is TGTGCCAGCAGCGACGTGGCCCTTTACAATGAGCAGTTCTTC. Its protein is CASSDVALYNEQFF.